The 20 T cell receptor beta chains listed next were all sequenced from one sample in a study of metastatic and nonmetastatic thyroid tumors. With MiXCR, TCRdb called clones anew from the PCR reads. The sample lists roughly 48,000 clones; around a sixth were seen once. Until they underwent thyroid surgery, no patient had received any treatment. The sequenced sample consisted of blood. These receptors all stem from a female donor with papillary thyroid cancer or a benign thyroid nodule (not recorded which). Some clones in this sample may be carry-over from other donors' samples.

This clone showed up many times. One base away lies a much larger clone, so this may be a sequencing read error. The sample has other DNA sequences that encode this CDR3 too. The chain uses TRBV6-1 and TRBJ1-2; possible D gene TRBD1, 5 bases. With 7 bases removed from V and 1 base from J, the gap between germline ends came to 16 bases. Germline CDR1 MNHNS, CDR2 SASEGT. The CDR3 contains 15 residues. The CDR3 is CASNTGGRSNYGYTF. The CDR3 nucleotides read TGTGCCAGCAACACCGGGGGGAGGAGTAACTATGGCTACACCTTC.

This clone has only a few counts. Germline is not matched at one junction end, which may reflect a read error. The chain links TRBV29-1 to TRBJ2-1, with TRBD2 matching over 9 bases. CDR1 is SQVTM and CDR2 is ANQGSEA in the germline V gene. There are 14 residues in the CDR3. CDR3 coding DNA: TGCAGCGTTGTACTGGCGGGAGGGCCGAATGATCAGTTCTTC. Encoded protein: CSVVLAGGPNDQFF.

There are many counts of this clone. The CDR3 protein is CATSRDYFRSGNEQFF. The CDR3 bases are TGTGCCACCAGCAGAGATTATTTTAGGTCCGGAAATGAGCAGTTCTTC. This chain joins TRBV15 and TRBJ2-1; D is unclear. Per germline, CDR1 LNHNV and CDR2 YYDKDF (reference sequence). V was cut by 0 bases and J by 7 bases, with 16 bases left in between. This CDR3 has 16 amino acids.

The chain uses TRBV5-6 and TRBJ1-1, with 7 nucleotides matching TRBD1. CDR1 and CDR2 from the germline V gene are SGHDT and YYEEEE. Trimming at V came to 3 bases and at J to 8 bases, leaving 16 bases not matched to a gene. The CDR3 runs 16 residues. CDR3 amino acids: CASSYLGLDRTQEAFF. The CDR3 region has the DNA TGTGCCAGCAGCTACCTCGGCTTGGACAGGACCCAGGAAGCTTTCTTT. Full variable domain (remainder filled in from reference TRBV5-6 and TRBJ1-1): DAGVTQSPTHLIKTRGQQVTLRCSPKSGHDTVSWYQQALGQGPQFIFQYYEEEERQRGNFPDRFSGHQFPNYSSELNVNALLLGDSALYLCASSYLGLDRTQEAFFGQGTRLTVV.

This clone was seen many times. V is TRBV6-4 and J is TRBJ2-1, with D possibly being TRBD2 (5 bases). With 3 bases removed from V and 9 bases from J, the gap between germline ends came to 18 bases. The germline V gene encodes CDR1 MRHNA and CDR2 SNTAGT. The CDR3 runs 15 residues. This chain's CDR3 is CASSELAEAVGEQFF. The DNA of the CDR3 is TGTGCCAGCAGTGAACTTGCGGAGGCGGTGGGTGAGCAGTTCTTC.

Concerning this clone itself: An end of the junction does not agree with germline; a read error may underlie this. The V gene is TRBV11-2, the J gene TRBJ2-1; a weak D match, TRBD1 (6 bases). Germline CDR1 and CDR2: SGHAT and FQNNGV. This CDR3 comprises 12 residues. The CDR3 bases are TGTGCCAGCAGCTTTGGGGGCCCCGAGCAGTTATTC. Protein: CASSFGGPEQLF.

The J gene is TRBJ1-2, the V gene TRBV27, with TRBD1 identical over 9 bases. V was pared by 6 bases and J by 8 bases, with 7 bases of the junction left unmatched. The germline V gene encodes CDR1 MNHEY and CDR2 SMNVEV (reference sequence). This CDR3 contains 13 residues. The CDR3 protein is CASSLGTGGGYTF. The CDR3 region has the DNA TGTGCCAGCAGCCTCGGTACAGGGGGCGGCTACACCTTC.

This clone was counted many times. The chain has TRBV7-9 and TRBJ2-1, with 7 bases that match TRBD2. Losses at the gene ends were 5 bases for V and 6 bases for J; bases not matched to a gene: 13. Looked up from germline, CDR1 is SEHNR and CDR2 is FQNEAQ (reference sequence). The CDR3 has 16 amino acids. The CDR3 here is CASSVKPGLGRNEQFF. The CDR3, as DNA: TGTGCCAGCAGCGTAAAACCAGGACTAGGACGCAATGAGCAGTTCTTC.

This rearrangement joins TRBV20-1 to TRBJ2-4; no reliable D call. V lost 2 bases and J lost 16, with 18 bases in between. The CDR3 extends over 12 amino acids. Germline CDR1 is DFQATT and CDR2 is SNEGSKA (reference sequence). The CDR3 DNA sequence: TGCAGTGCTAGATGGACGTACGGTTTCTTCTACTTC. Protein sequence: CSARWTYGFFYF.

This clone was recorded a few times. The chain is built from TRBV28 and TRBJ1-1; no clear D gene. CDR3 size: 12 residues. Germline CDR1 is MDHEN and CDR2 is SYDVKM. V lost 5 bases and J 7 bases, leaving 11 bases between the germline ends. The CDR3 protein is CASSPGFVEAFF. DNA of the CDR3: TGTGCCAGCAGTCCCGGGTTTGTTGAAGCTTTCTTT.

The table lists this clone with many counts. The chain recombines TRBV27 with TRBJ2-7, with 16 bases identical to TRBD2. This CDR3 region has 16 residues. J lost 4 bases, V lost 6 bases, and 6 bases had no gene match. CDR1 is MNHEY, CDR2 SMNVEV, per germline (reference sequence). The CDR3 is CASRGLAGGRAYEQYF. The DNA for the CDR3 is TGTGCCAGCAGGGGACTAGCGGGAGGGAGGGCTTACGAGCAGTACTTC.

In its sample, this clone was seen many times. The gene calls are TRBV18 and TRBJ1-4; the D gene is possibly TRBD1 (5 bases). Germline lookup yields CDR1 KGHSH and CDR2 LQKENI. This CDR3 spans 13 amino acids. Trimming left V 3 bases short and J 7 bases short, with 9 bases between. CDR3 DNA sequence: TGTGCCAGCTCACCTGGTAGGGGTGAAAAACTGTTTTTT. Translating it yields CASSPGRGEKLFF.

Ten or more counts support this clone. This clone may be a read error of a much larger clone one base away. The genes are TRBV15 and TRBJ2-1, with 9 bases matching TRBD2. The V segment lost 8 bases and the J segment 8 bases; nucleotides outside the gene matches: 10. The CDR3 contains 14 residues. Germline-derived CDR1 and CDR2 are LNHNV and YYDKDF (reference sequence). The CDR3 DNA reads TGTGCCACCCGCCGCGCGGGAGGGGTGGATGAGCAGTTCTTC. Residues: CATRRAGGVDEQFF.

Worth noting for this clone: A junction boundary mismatches the germline segment, possibly from a read error. The rearrangement joins TRBV6-4 to TRBJ2-2; TRBD2 matches at 11 bases. There are 15 residues in the CDR3. Per germline, CDR1 MRHNA and CDR2 SNTAGT. The CDR3 DNA is TGTGTCAGCAGTCTAGCGGGAGGAGTCGCCGGGGAGCTGGTTTTT. Encoded protein: CVSSLAGGVAGELVF.

A remark on this clone: At one end, the junction sequence differs from germline, possibly due to a read error. This chain connects TRBV6-6 to TRBJ2-1; 7 bases match TRBD2. The CDR3 is made up of 16 amino acids. CDR1 MNHNY and CDR2 SVGAGI come from the germline V gene (reference sequence). The CDR3 here is CASIYTSAFCANEQFF. The CDR3 DNA follows: TGTGCCAGCATTTACACTAGCGCCTTTTGTGCCAATGAGCAGTTCTTC.

This clone was counted at least ten times. The chain combines TRBV5-1 with TRBJ2-5, with D unclear. Germline CDR1 and CDR2: SGHRS and YFSETQ. CDR3 length: 14 residues. The germline V and J ends were trimmed by 6 bases and 3 bases, with 15 bases remaining between them. The CDR3 DNA sequence: TGCGCCAGCAACGTAGCCCCGCCGGAAGAGACCCAGTACTTC. Translated, it gives CASNVAPPEETQYF.

This clone came up many times. J is TRBJ2-5 and V is TRBV15, with TRBD1 identical over 10 bases. Germline CDR1 is LNHNV and CDR2 is YYDKDF (reference sequence). The length of the CDR3 is 15 residues. J lost 3 bases, V lost 2 bases, and 3 bases had no gene match. In DNA, the CDR3 is TGTGCCACCAGCAGACTAGGACAGGGGGAAGAGACCCAGTACTTC. This gives the protein CATSRLGQGEETQYF.

This clone appeared a few times. This chain uses TRBV6-1 with TRBJ2-7; tentatively, D is TRBD2 (6 bases). This CDR3 spans 15 amino acids. Per germline, CDR1 MNHNS and CDR2 SASEGT. V was cut by 5 bases and J by 4 bases, with 18 bases left in between. CDR3 residues: CASSIRYGRPYEQYF. In DNA, the CDR3 is TGTGCCAGCAGTATCCGTTACGGGAGACCATACGAGCAGTACTTC.

This clone was observed many times. The chain joins TRBV27 to TRBJ2-6; D uncertain. The CDR3 is made up of 15 amino acids. Trimming removed 3 bases from V and 0 bases from J, with 6 bases in between. Germline loops: CDR1 MNHEY, CDR2 SMNVEV (reference sequence). CDR3 protein: CASSLVDSGANVLTF. The CDR3 DNA reads TGTGCCAGCAGTTTGGTTGACTCTGGGGCCAACGTCCTGACTTTC. The whole variable domain, filled in from reference TRBV27 and TRBJ2-6, reads EAQVTQNPRYLITVTGKKLTVTCSQNMNHEYMSWYRQDPGLGLRQIYYSMNVEVTDKGDVPEGYKVSRKEKRNFPLILESPSPNQTSLYFCASSLVDSGANVLTFGAGSRLTVL.

In its sample, this clone was seen many times. CDR3 protein: CASSFGDNEQFF. The CDR3 bases are TGCGCCAGCAGCTTCGGGGACAATGAGCAGTTCTTC. The V and J genes are TRBV5-1 and TRBJ2-1; possibly TRBD2 for D (5 bases). Germline V CDR1 and CDR2: SGHRS, YFSETQ. The CDR3 loop spans 12 amino acids. V gave up 2 bases and J gave up 5 bases, with 5 bases separating them.